The rows below give T cell receptor beta chains drawn from one sample of a study of lymphopenia after photon versus proton radiotherapy. TCRdb's copy holds only in-frame clones and misses some; the assay was immunoSEQ multiplex PCR. The sample includes approximately 4,000 clones, over 60% of them seen just once. Specimen: peripheral blood, collected from a patient treated with proton-based radiotherapy. The receptor source for this set is a man older than 75 with esophageal cancer. The CDR3 runs from the conserved cysteine through the conserved F or W. A D gene is named only where the DNA matches it firmly. Only part of the rows carry a size: once, few, many, or a class if the clone is expanded.

length	J	size	D	V	DNA	CDR3
16	TRBJ2-7	NA	TRBD2	TRBV7-9	TGTGCCAGCAGCTCGAAACTAGCGGGGACACAATACGAGCAGTACTTC	CASSSKLAGTQYEQYF
15	TRBJ1-4	NA	NA	TRBV6-5	TGTGCCAGCAGTTACGGGAGCACCGGGAGTAGAAAACTGTTTTTT	CASSYGSTGSRKLFF
15	TRBJ1-2	NA	TRBD1	TRBV12-5	TGTGCTAGTGGTTTGGACAGGGGGACTAACTATGGCTACACCTTC	CASGLDRGTNYGYTF
13	TRBJ1-1	NA	NA	TRBV7-7	TGTGCCAGCAGCTTAGGCCGGGAGACTGAAGCTTTCTTT	CASSLGRETEAFF
13	TRBJ2-5	NA	NA	TRBV19	TGTGCCAGTAGTATCAGTAGACGAGAGACCCAGTACTTC	CASSISRRETQYF
15	TRBJ1-2	NA	NA	TRBV7-3	TGTGCCAGCAGCTTATGGATCAGGGACTTCTATGGCTACACCTTC	CASSLWIRDFYGYTF
19	TRBJ2-2	NA	NA	TRBV18	TGTGCCAGCTCACCACCCTCCCTGGCTGGAGGGACCAACACCGGGGAGCTGTTTTTT	CASSPPSLAGGTNTGELFF
16	TRBJ2-3	NA	TRBD2	TRBV5-1	TGCGCCAGCAGCTTGGGAGCGGGAGGTGGCACAGATACGCAGTATTTT	CASSLGAGGGTDTQYF
15	TRBJ2-3	NA	TRBD2	TRBV11-1	TGTGCCAGCAGCTACCTGCGCGGGAGCGCAGATACGCAGTATTTT	CASSYLRGSADTQYF
16	TRBJ1-2	large	NA	TRBV27	TGTGCCAGCAGGAGGGAAGGCTCAGGGGCTAACTATGGCTACACCTTC	CASRREGSGANYGYTF
18	TRBJ2-3	NA	TRBD2	TRBV4-1	TGCGCCAGCAGCCAAGAAGGAGGGCGGGGGGCTAGCACAGATACGCAGTATTTT	CASSQEGGRGASTDTQYF
13	TRBJ2-2	NA	NA	TRBV7-3	TGTGCCAGCAGCTTATTTGAGTCCGGGGAGCTGTTTTTT	CASSLFESGELFF
13	TRBJ2-2	NA	NA	TRBV6-1	TGTGCCAGCAAAATTCTGTACACCGGGGAGCTGTTTTTT	CASKILYTGELFF
14	TRBJ2-7	NA	TRBD2	TRBV11-3	TGTGCCAGCAGCTTAGTTACTAGCGGGAGCGAGCAGTACTTC	CASSLVTSGSEQYF
14	TRBJ2-1	once	NA	TRBV5-1	TGCGCCAGCACCCCGGTAGGCTCCTACAATGAGCAGTTCTTC	CASTPVGSYNEQFF
14	TRBJ2-7	NA	TRBD1	TRBV27	TGTGCCAGCATCAAGGGACAGGGGGCCGGCGAGCAGTACTTC	CASIKGQGAGEQYF
16	TRBJ2-1	NA	TRBD2	TRBV11-3	TGCGCCAGCAGCCAAGAGGGGCTAGCGGGAGTCGATGAGCAGTTCTTC	CASSQEGLAGVDEQFF
16	TRBJ2-7	NA	TRBD2	TRBV30	TGTGCCTGGACCCGACTAGCGGGGGCCCCACCCTACGAGCAGTACTTC	CAWTRLAGAPPYEQYF
14	TRBJ2-1	NA	NA	TRBV2	TGTGCCAGCAGGGACGGGACAAGTTACAATGAGCAGTTCTTC	CASRDGTSYNEQFF
16	TRBJ1-2	NA	NA	TRBV7-9	TGTGCCAGCAGCATCCGGGACACTGGGGATAACTCTGGCTACACCTTC	CASSIRDTGDNSGYTF
16	TRBJ2-2	NA	TRBD2	TRBV25-1	TGTGCCAGCAGTGACCCGGAAGCGGGAGAAACCGGGGAGCTGTTTTTT	CASSDPEAGETGELFF
16	TRBJ1-4	NA	NA	TRBV7-3	TGTGCCAGCAGCTTAGGGGCGCGAGGACCAAATGAAAAACTGTTTTTT	CASSLGARGPNEKLFF
13	TRBJ1-5	medium-sized	NA	TRBV7-9	TGTGCCAGCAGCCCCGGAGATCCTCAGCCCCAGCATTTT	CASSPGDPQPQHF
13	TRBJ2-3	NA	NA	TRBV6-4	TGTGCCAGCAGTGCGGACTTACCAGATACGCAGTATTTT	CASSADLPDTQYF
14	TRBJ1-2	NA	NA	TRBV2	TGTGCCAGTAGGCCCGGGGAGGGCCGCCGGGGCTACACCTTC	CASRPGEGRRGYTF
12	TRBJ2-7	NA	NA	TRBV11-3	TGTGCCAGCAGCCCCCAGGGAAACGAGCAGTACTTC	CASSPQGNEQYF
14	TRBJ2-2	NA	TRBD1	TRBV5-1	TGCGCCAGCAGTTGGCAGGGGGCATCAGGGGAGCTGTTTTTT	CASSWQGASGELFF
16	TRBJ2-7	once	TRBD2	TRBV7-2	TGTGCCAGCAGGGACGGGGAGGGATTTAGGACCTACGAGCAGTACTTC	CASRDGEGFRTYEQYF
13	TRBJ1-3	NA	NA	TRBV29-1	TGCAGCGTTGAGGGGCAGAGCGGAAACACCATATATTTT	CSVEGQSGNTIYF
14	TRBJ2-4	NA	NA	TRBV11-3	TGTGCCAGCAGCTTAGGGTTCCAGAAGAGGGTTCAGTACTTC	CASSLGFQKRVQYF
14	TRBJ2-1	NA	NA	TRBV11-2	TGTGCCAGCAGCTTAGACCCGGGGGCCATTGAGCAGTTCTTC	CASSLDPGAIEQFF
16	TRBJ2-3	NA	TRBD2	TRBV7-4	TGTGCCAGCAGCTTACGGCCAGCGGGGTCCACAGATACGCAGTATTTT	CASSLRPAGSTDTQYF
15	TRBJ2-3	few	NA	TRBV19	TGTGCCAGTAGTATATCCTCGACTTACACAGATACGCAGTATTTT	CASSISSTYTDTQYF
14	TRBJ1-1	few	NA	TRBV4-2	TGTGCCAGCAGCTTGCCACGGGTGAACACTGAAGCTTTCTTT	CASSLPRVNTEAFF
15	TRBJ2-5	once	NA	TRBV25-1	TGTGCCAGCAGTGAATTTCGGACAGCCAGACAGACCCAGTACTTC	CASSEFRTARQTQYF
15	TRBJ1-4	NA	NA	TRBV10-3	TGTGCCATCAGTGGGGAAGACAGACCTAATGAAAAACTGTTTTTT	CAISGEDRPNEKLFF